The 24 T cell receptor beta chains below come from one sample, sequenced in a study of shared clonotypes between healthy human individuals. Naive CD8 populations comprised CD45RO-negative cells positively selected for CCR7, excluding terminally differentiated effector memory CD45RA+ cells. Assay: immunoSEQ multiplex PCR; the TCRdb copy retains only in-frame clones and omits some. The data hold about 550,000 clones, with about 95% observed a single time. Sample: naive CD8+ T cells sorted from blood. These receptors were taken from a woman under 40 in good health.

This chain joins TRBV28 and TRBJ1-5; D gene unclear. V dropped 2 bases and J dropped 2 bases, with 7 bases sitting between them. The CDR3 covers 14 residues. Germline CDR1 is MDHEN and CDR2 is SYDVKM. The CDR3 bases are TGTGCCAGCAGTTTAACGATGGGCAATCAGCCCCAGCATTTT. Translation gives CASSLTMGNQPQHF.

This clone was counted once. The chain recombines TRBV27 with TRBJ2-1; D is possibly TRBD2 (6 bases). The CDR3 extends over 15 amino acids. Germline V gives CDR1 MNHEY, CDR2 SMNVEV (reference sequence). V was shortened by 3 bases and J by 2 bases, with 11 bases between the two germline ends. In DNA, the CDR3 is TGTGCCAGCAGTTTGAGCGGGTGGGCCTACAATGAGCAGTTCTTC. Its translation is CASSLSGWAYNEQFF.

A note on this clone: Other DNA sequences in the same sample also yield this CDR3. J is TRBJ2-1 and V is TRBV27; unclear D gene. The CDR3 consists of 12 residues. Germline V CDR1 and CDR2: MNHEY, SMNVEV (reference sequence). Trimming took 5 bases from V and 1 from J, leaving 3 bases between them. CDR3: CASSRSYNEQFF. CDR3 in DNA: TGTGCCAGCAGTCGGTCCTACAATGAGCAGTTCTTC.

The V gene is TRBV7-6, the J gene TRBJ2-7; no definite D call. Germline V gives CDR1 SGHVS, CDR2 FNYEAQ. Trimming pared 8 bases from V and 0 bases from J, leaving 20 bases between. This CDR3 spans 16 amino acids. CDR3 protein: CASASRAKARSYEQYF. The CDR3 DNA reads as TGTGCCAGCGCTTCACGGGCTAAGGCCCGCTCCTACGAGCAGTACTTC.

This rearrangement joins TRBV5-4 to TRBJ2-3; 8 bases are a match to TRBD2. Germline CDR1 SGHNT, CDR2 YYREEE (reference sequence). The V gene end was trimmed by 4 bases and the J gene end by 3 bases; junction bases not matched to a gene: 10. The CDR3 has 16 amino acids. The CDR3 loop is CASSAGGLVKTDTQYF. The DNA of the CDR3 is TGTGCCAGCAGCGCGGGGGGACTAGTCAAGACAGATACGCAGTATTTT.

The gene calls are TRBV30 and TRBJ2-7; unclear D gene. V was shortened by 1 base and J by 6 bases, with 16 bases between the two germline ends. The CDR3 sequence is 14 residues long. Germline V gives CDR1 GTSNPN, CDR2 SVGIG (reference sequence). The CDR3 here is CAWSDEDGLSEQYF. DNA for the CDR3: TGTGCCTGGAGTGATGAGGACGGGTTATCCGAGCAGTACTTC. Looking up the rest from reference TRBV30 and TRBJ2-7 gives the full variable domain: SQTIHQWPATLVQPVGSPLSLECTVEGTSNPNLYWYRQAAGRGLQLLFYSVGIGQISSEVPQNLSASRPQDRQFILSSKKLLLSDSGFYLCAWSDEDGLSEQYFGPGTRLTVT.

The rearrangement joins TRBV25-1 to TRBJ2-7; no reliable D call. Per the germline V gene, CDR1 is MGHDK and CDR2 is SYGVNS. V dropped 4 bases and J dropped 6 bases, with 7 bases sitting between them. The CDR3 has 11 amino acids. The CDR3 here is CASSGPTEQYF. The CDR3 coding sequence is TGTGCCAGCAGTGGACCTACCGAGCAGTACTTC.

This chain links TRBV27 with TRBJ1-5; D is unresolved. V lost 6 bases and J 0 bases, leaving 12 bases between the germline ends. The CDR3 runs to 15 residues. Germline CDR1 MNHEY, CDR2 SMNVEV (reference sequence). DNA of the CDR3: TGTGCCAGCAGGTCATCAGGACCTAGCAATCAGCCCCAGCATTTT. Translation gives CASRSSGPSNQPQHF.

This clone was observed once. The chain has TRBV4-2 and TRBJ1-3, with D maybe TRBD1 (5 bases). This CDR3 region has 17 residues. Germline V gene sequence: CDR1 LGHNA, CDR2 YNFKEQ. Trimming left V 0 bases short and J 0 bases short, with 12 bases between. CDR3 nucleotide sequence: TGTGCCAGCAGCCAAGAAGGGGCAGGCTACTCTGGAAACACCATATATTTT. This sequence encodes CASSQEGAGYSGNTIYF.

V usage is TRBV5-6 and J usage is TRBJ2-7; weak D call: TRBD2 (5 bases). Trimming left V 5 bases short and J 6 bases short, with 12 bases between. The CDR3 covers 12 residues. Germline V gene sequence: CDR1 SGHDT, CDR2 YYEEEE. The CDR3 sequence: CASRTDYTEQYF. The CDR3, as DNA: TGTGCCAGCAGAACCGACTATACCGAGCAGTACTTC.

The J gene is TRBJ2-5, the V gene TRBV9; 13 bases are shared with TRBD2. CDR1 is SGDLS, CDR2 YYNGEE, per germline. This CDR3 region has 15 residues. Unmatched junction bases numbered 5, after V lost 4 bases and J lost 5 bases. The CDR3 here is CASSTRLAGGETQYF. The CDR3 nucleotides are TGTGCCAGCAGCACCCGACTAGCGGGAGGCGAGACCCAGTACTTC.

The chain joins TRBV19 to TRBJ1-4; D unclear. Germline V CDR1 and CDR2: LNHDA, SQIVND (reference sequence). The CDR3 sequence is 14 residues long. Trimming left V 4 bases short and J 4 bases short, with 10 bases between. The CDR3 reads CASSTRAYNEKLFF. As DNA, the CDR3 is TGTGCCAGTAGTACCCGGGCTTATAATGAAAAACTGTTTTTT.

DNA of the CDR3: TGTGCCAGCAGCTCATCACCCGGGGCCAACGTCCTGACTTTC. Its protein is CASSSSPGANVLTF. The rearrangement joins TRBV13 to TRBJ2-6; D gene unclear. V gave up 4 bases and J gave up 4 bases, with 8 bases separating them. Germline CDR1 PRHDT, CDR2 FYEKMQ (reference sequence). CDR3 size: 14 residues.

The chain joins TRBV16 to TRBJ2-1; 7 positions agree with TRBD2. The CDR3 is made up of 13 amino acids. V was clipped by 4 bases and J by 16 bases; unmatched bases: 13. CDR1 is KGHSY and CDR2 is FQNENV in the germline V gene. The CDR3 sequence is CASSPRGLVGLFF. The CDR3 DNA reads as TGTGCCAGCAGCCCACGCGGACTAGTCGGGTTATTCTTC.

The genes are TRBV4-2 and TRBJ2-1; 11 nucleotides agree with TRBD2. Germline V lookup: CDR1 LGHNA, CDR2 YNFKEQ. This CDR3 is 16 amino acids long. V lost 3 bases, J lost 5 bases, and 6 bases stayed unmatched. For the CDR3, the DNA is TGTGCCAGCAGCCAGCAGACTAGCGGGATCCACAATGAGCAGTTCTTC. This translates into CASSQQTSGIHNEQFF.

The chain recombines TRBV5-6 with TRBJ2-7; D is possibly TRBD1 (5 bases). CDR3 size: 15 residues. The V gene lost 4 bases and the J gene lost 2 bases, with 16 bases spanning the gap. The germline V gene encodes CDR1 SGHDT and CDR2 YYEEEE. DNA for the CDR3: TGTGCCAGCAGCGCAGGGTCGAGACCGCCCTACGAGCAGTACTTC. It yields the protein CASSAGSRPPYEQYF.

The gene calls are TRBV21-1 and TRBJ1-1. TRBV21-1 is annotated as a pseudogene. This CDR3 is built from 14 residues. The CDR3 is CASSMGEGNTEAFF. CDR3 nucleotides: TGTGCCAGCAGCATGGGGGAGGGCAACACTGAAGCTTTCTTT.

This rearrangement joins TRBV19 to TRBJ1-2; weak D call: TRBD1 (5 bases). V was shortened by 3 bases and J by 6 bases, with 17 bases between the two germline ends. Per the germline V gene, CDR1 is LNHDA and CDR2 is SQIVND (reference sequence). CDR3 length: 15 residues. CDR3 amino acids: CASSITLGPRDGYTF. The CDR3 nucleotides are TGTGCCAGTAGTATTACACTGGGACCCCGAGATGGCTACACCTTC.

The V call is TRBV4-1, the J call TRBJ2-5; no clear D. V lost 4 bases and J 5 bases, leaving 11 bases between the germline ends. Germline loops: CDR1 MGHRA, CDR2 YSYEKL. This CDR3 has 13 residues. The CDR3: CASSLRILETQYF. The CDR3 nucleotides read TGCGCCAGCAGCCTTCGAATCCTTGAGACCCAGTACTTC.

The chain uses TRBV28 and TRBJ2-1; maybe TRBD2 (6 bases). CDR1 and CDR2 from the germline V gene are MDHEN and SYDVKM. The CDR3 sequence is 16 residues long. Trimming shortened V by 1 base and J by 0 bases, and 10 bases separated the two germline ends. The CDR3 nucleotides are TGTGCCAGCAGTTTATATCGGGGGAGCTCCTACAATGAGCAGTTCTTC. It specifies CASSLYRGSSYNEQFF.

The rearrangement uses TRBV4-1 and TRBJ2-7; D is perhaps TRBD1 (6 bases). Germline CDR1 and CDR2: MGHRA and YSYEKL. The CDR3 is 16 residues long. The ends were cut back, 3 bases at V and 2 bases at J, with 17 bases in the middle. Written as DNA, the CDR3 is TGCGCCAGCAGCCAGGACCCGTTTGGGACAACCTACGAGCAGTACTTC. It translates to CASSQDPFGTTYEQYF.

The J gene is TRBJ2-7, the V gene TRBV7-9; D is tentatively TRBD1 or TRBD2 (5 bases each). This CDR3 is built from 15 residues. Germline lookup yields CDR1 SEHNR and CDR2 FQNEAQ (reference sequence). Trimming left V 5 bases short and J 0 bases short, with 14 bases between. The CDR3 bases are TGTGCCAGCAGCCCCCGGGACCAGAGCTCCTACGAGCAGTACTTC. The encoded protein is CASSPRDQSSYEQYF.

Only a few counts were recorded for this clone. The V gene is TRBV10-3, the J gene TRBJ1-1; 8 bases are a match to TRBD1. CDR3 length: 17 amino acids. The ends lost 4 bases at V and 0 bases at J; junction bases unmatched: 10. CDR1 is ENHRY, CDR2 SYGVKD, per germline. CDR3 DNA: TGTGCCATCAGTGGATCGGACAGGGCTATCGTGAACACTGAAGCTTTCTTT. Translated: CAISGSDRAIVNTEAFF.

This clone showed up just once. The chain uses TRBV29-1 and TRBJ2-7; D is possibly TRBD1 (5 bases). The ends were cut back, 4 bases at V and 2 bases at J, with 12 bases in the middle. The CDR3 totals 13 residues. The germline V gene has CDR1 SQVTM and CDR2 ANQGSEA. CDR3 region: CSVVFREAYEQYF. Written as DNA, the CDR3 is TGCAGCGTTGTGTTCAGGGAAGCCTACGAGCAGTACTTC.